This T cell receptor (beta chain) was profiled in a study of tumour-infiltrating T cells in Burkitt lymphoma. Study information: Survival, overall and progression-free, tracked with productive clonality.

The CDR3 has 16 amino acids. Looked up from germline, CDR1 is SGHNT and CDR2 is YYREEE (reference sequence). Trimming pared 9 bases from V and 4 bases from J, leaving 23 bases between. In this sample, this clone turned up a few times. Profiled with immunoSEQ multiplex PCR; TCRdb holds only in-frame clones, not every one. Of about 14,000 clones listed, about 33% are singletons. Source material: tumor tissue. The sequence was collected from a human donor with diffuse large B-cell lymphoma. The chain couples TRBV5-4 to TRBJ1-3; weak D call: TRBD1 (5 bases). The CDR3 region has the DNA TGTGCCACATCTAAAGTCAGGGATAGTACCGGAAACACCATATATTTT. As protein: CATSKVRDSTGNTIYF.